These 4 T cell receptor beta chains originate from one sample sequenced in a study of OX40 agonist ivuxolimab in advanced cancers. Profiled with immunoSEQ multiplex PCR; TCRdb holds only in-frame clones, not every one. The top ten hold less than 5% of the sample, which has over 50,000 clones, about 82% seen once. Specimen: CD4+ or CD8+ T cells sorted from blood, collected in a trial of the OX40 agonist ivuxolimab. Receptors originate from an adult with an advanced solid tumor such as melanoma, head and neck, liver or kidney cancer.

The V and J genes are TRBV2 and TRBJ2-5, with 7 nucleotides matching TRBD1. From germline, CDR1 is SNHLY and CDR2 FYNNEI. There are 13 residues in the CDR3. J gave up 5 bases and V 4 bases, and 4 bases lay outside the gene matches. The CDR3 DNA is TGTGCCAGCAGTGTAGACAGGGTCGAGACCCAGTACTTC. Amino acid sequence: CASSVDRVETQYF.

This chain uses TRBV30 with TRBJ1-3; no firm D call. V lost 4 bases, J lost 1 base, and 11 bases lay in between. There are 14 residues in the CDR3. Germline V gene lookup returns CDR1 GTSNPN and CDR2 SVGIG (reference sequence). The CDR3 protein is CAWKNTGSGNTIYF. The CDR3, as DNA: TGTGCCTGGAAAAATACGGGATCTGGAAACACCATATATTTT.

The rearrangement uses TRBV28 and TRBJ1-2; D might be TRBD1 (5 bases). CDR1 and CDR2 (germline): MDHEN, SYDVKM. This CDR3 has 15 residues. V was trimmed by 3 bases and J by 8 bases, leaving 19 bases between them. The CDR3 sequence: CASSLSFGAQGGYTF. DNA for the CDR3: TGTGCCAGCAGTTTGAGTTTCGGGGCCCAAGGCGGCTACACCTTC.

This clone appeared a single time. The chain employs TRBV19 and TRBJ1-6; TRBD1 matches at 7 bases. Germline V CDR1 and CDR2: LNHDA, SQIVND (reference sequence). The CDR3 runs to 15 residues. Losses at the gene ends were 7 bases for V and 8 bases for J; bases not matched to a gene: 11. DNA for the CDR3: TGTGCCAGTAACCTCCGAGGACAGGTATATTCACCCCTCCACTTT. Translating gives CASNLRGQVYSPLHF. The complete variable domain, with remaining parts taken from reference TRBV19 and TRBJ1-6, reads DGGITQSPKYLFRKEGQNVTLSCEQNLNHDAMYWYRQDPGQGLRLIYYSQIVNDFQKGDIAEGYSVSREKKESFPLTVTSAQKNPTAFYLCASNLRGQVYSPLHFGNGTRLTVT.